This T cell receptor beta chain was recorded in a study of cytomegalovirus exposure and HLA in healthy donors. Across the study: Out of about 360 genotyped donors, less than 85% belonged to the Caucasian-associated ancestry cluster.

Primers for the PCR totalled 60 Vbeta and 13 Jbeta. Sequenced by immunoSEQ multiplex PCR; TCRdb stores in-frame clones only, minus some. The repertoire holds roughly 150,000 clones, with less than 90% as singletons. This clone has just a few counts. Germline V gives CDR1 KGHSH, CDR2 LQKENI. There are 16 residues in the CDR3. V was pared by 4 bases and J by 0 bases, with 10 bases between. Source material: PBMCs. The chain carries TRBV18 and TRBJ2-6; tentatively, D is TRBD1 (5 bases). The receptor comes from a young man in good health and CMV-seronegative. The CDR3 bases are TGTGCCAGCTCACTCCAGGGTAACTCTGGGGCCAACGTCCTGACTTTC. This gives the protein CASSLQGNSGANVLTF.